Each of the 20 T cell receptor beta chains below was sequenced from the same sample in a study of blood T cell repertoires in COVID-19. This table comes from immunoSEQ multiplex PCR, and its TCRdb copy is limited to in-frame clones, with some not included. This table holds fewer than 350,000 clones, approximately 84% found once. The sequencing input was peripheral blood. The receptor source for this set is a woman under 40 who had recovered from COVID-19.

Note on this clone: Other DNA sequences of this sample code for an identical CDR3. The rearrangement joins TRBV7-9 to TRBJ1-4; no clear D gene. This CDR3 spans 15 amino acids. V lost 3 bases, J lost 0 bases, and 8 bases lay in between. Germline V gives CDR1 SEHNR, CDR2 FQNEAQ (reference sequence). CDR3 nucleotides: TGTGCCAGCAGCTTGGAGGCGGCAACTAATGAAAAACTGTTTTTT. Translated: CASSLEAATNEKLFF.

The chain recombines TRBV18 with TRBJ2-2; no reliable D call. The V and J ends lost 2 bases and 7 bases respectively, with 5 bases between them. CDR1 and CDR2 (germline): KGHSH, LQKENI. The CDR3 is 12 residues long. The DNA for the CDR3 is TGTGCCAGCTCACCATACGGCGGGGAGCTGTTTTTT. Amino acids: CASSPYGGELFF.

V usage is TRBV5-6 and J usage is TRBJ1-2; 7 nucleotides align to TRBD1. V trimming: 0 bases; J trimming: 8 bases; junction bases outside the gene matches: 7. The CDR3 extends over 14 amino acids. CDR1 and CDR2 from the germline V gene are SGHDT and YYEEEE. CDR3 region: CASSLVRQGRGYTF. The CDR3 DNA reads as TGTGCCAGCAGCTTGGTTAGACAGGGACGCGGCTACACCTTC.

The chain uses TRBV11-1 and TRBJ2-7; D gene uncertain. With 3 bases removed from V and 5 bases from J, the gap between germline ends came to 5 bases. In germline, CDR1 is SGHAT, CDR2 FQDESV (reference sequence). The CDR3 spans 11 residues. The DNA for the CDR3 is TGTGCCAGCAGCTTTACGGACGAGCAGTACTTC. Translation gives CASSFTDEQYF.

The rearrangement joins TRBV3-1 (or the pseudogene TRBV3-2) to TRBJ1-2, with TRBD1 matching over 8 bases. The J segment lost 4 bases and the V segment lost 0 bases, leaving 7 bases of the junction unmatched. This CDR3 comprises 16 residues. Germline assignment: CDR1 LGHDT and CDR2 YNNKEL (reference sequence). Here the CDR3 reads CASSQEGSGGGYGYTF. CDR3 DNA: TGTGCCAGCAGCCAAGAGGGGTCAGGGGGCGGCTATGGCTACACCTTC.

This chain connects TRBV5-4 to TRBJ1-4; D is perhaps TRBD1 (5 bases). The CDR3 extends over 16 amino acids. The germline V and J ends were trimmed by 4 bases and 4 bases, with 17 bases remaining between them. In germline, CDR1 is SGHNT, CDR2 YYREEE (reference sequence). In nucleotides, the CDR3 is TGTGCCAGCAGCGCAGAACCCGGAGGGGTTAATGAAAAACTGTTTTTT. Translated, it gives CASSAEPGGVNEKLFF.

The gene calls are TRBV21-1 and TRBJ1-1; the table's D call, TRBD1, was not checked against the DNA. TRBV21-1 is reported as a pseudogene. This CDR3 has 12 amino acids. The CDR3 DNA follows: TGTGCCAGCAGCAAATACACAGGGGGAGCTTTCTTT. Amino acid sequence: CASSKYTGGAFF.

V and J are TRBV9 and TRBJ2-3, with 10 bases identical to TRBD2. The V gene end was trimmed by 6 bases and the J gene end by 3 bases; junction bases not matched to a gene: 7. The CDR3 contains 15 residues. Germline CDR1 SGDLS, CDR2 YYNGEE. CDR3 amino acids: CASTASGLATDTQYF. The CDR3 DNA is TGTGCCAGCACCGCCTCGGGACTAGCGACAGATACGCAGTATTTT.

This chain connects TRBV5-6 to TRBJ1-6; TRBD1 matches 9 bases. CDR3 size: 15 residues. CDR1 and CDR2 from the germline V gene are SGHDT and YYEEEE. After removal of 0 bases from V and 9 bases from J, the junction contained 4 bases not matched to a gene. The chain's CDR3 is CASSLGRTGASPLHF. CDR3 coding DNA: TGTGCCAGCAGCTTGGGCAGGACAGGGGCTTCACCCCTCCACTTT. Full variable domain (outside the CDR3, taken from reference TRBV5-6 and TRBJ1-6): DAGVTQSPTHLIKTRGQQVTLRCSPKSGHDTVSWYQQALGQGPQFIFQYYEEEERQRGNFPDRFSGHQFPNYSSELNVNALLLGDSALYLCASSLGRTGASPLHFGNGTRLTVT.

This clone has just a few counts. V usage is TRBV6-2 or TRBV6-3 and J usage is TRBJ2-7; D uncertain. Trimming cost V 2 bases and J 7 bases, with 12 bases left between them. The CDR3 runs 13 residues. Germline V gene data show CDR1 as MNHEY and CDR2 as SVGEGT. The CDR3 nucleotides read TGTGCCAGCAGTTACGGCCCTCCGAGGGAGCAGTACTTC. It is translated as CASSYGPPREQYF.

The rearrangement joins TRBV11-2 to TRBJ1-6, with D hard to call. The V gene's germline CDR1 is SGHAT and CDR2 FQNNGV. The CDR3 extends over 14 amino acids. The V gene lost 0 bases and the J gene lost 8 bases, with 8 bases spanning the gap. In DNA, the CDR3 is TGTGCCAGCAGCTTAGATATGCGGGATTCACCCCTCCACTTT. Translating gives CASSLDMRDSPLHF.

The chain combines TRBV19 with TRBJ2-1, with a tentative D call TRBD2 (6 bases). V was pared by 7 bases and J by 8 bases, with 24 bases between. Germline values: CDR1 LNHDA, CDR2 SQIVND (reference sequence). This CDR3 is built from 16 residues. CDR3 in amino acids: CASNGRGVAVWDEQFF. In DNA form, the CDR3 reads TGTGCCAGTAACGGGCGGGGAGTAGCGGTCTGGGATGAGCAGTTCTTC.

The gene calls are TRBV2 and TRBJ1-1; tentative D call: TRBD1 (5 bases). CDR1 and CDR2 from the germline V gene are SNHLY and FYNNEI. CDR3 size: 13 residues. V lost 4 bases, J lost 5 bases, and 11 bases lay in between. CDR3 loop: CASSGSGRTEAFF. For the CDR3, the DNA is TGTGCCAGCAGTGGCTCAGGGCGAACTGAAGCTTTCTTT.

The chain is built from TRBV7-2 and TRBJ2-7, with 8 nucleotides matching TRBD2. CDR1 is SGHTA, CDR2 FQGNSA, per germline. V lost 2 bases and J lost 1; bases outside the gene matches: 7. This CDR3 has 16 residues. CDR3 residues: CASSLQASGPSYEQYF. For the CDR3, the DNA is TGTGCCAGCAGCTTACAGGCTAGCGGGCCTTCCTACGAGCAGTACTTC. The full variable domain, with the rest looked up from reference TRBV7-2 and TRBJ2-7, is GAGVSQSPSNKVTEKGKDVELRCDPISGHTALYWYRQSLGQGLEFLIYFQGNSAPDKSGLPSDRFSAERTGGSVSTLTIQRTQQEDSAVYLCASSLQASGPSYEQYFGPGTRLTVT.

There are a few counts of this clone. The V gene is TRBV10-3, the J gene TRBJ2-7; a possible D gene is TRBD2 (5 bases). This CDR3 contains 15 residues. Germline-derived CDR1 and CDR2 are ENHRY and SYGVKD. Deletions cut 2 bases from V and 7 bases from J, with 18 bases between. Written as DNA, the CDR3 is TGTGCCATCAGTGAGGAAACCGCCGGGCAGCGGGAGCAGTACTTC. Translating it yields CAISEETAGQREQYF.

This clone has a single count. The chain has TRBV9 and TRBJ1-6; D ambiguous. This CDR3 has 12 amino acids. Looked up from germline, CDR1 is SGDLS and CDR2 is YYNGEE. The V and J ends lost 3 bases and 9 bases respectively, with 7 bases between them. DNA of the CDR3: TGTGCCAGCAGCGGAGTAGCTTCACCCCTCCACTTT. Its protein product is CASSGVASPLHF.

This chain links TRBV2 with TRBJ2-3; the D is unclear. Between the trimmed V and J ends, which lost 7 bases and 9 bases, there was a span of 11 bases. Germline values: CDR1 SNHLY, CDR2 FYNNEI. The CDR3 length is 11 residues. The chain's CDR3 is CASIEALTQYF. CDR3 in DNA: TGTGCCAGCATCGAGGCATTAACGCAGTATTTT.

The DNA of the CDR3 is TGTGCCAGTAGTATTCGACAGGATAATTCACCCCTCCACTTT. Residues: CASSIRQDNSPLHF. V and J are TRBV19 and TRBJ1-6; D possibly corresponds to TRBD1 (6 bases). There are 14 residues in the CDR3. Germline CDR1 is LNHDA and CDR2 is SQIVND (reference sequence). The V gene lost 3 bases and the J gene lost 5 bases, with 8 bases spanning the gap.

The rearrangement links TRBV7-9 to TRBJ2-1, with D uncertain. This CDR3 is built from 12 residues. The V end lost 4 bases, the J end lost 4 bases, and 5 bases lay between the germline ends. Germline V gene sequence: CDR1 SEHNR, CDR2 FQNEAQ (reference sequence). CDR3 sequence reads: CASSSLYNEQFF. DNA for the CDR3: TGTGCCAGCAGCTCATTGTACAATGAGCAGTTCTTC.

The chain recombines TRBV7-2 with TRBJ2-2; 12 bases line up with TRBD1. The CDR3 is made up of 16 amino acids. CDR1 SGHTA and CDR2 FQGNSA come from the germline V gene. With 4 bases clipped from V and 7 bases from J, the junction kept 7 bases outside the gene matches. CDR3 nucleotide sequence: TGTGCCAGCAGCTATCTGGGACAGGGGGCGGTCGGGGAGCTGTTTTTT. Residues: CASSYLGQGAVGELFF.